A single TCR beta chain is shown here with its context. This sample was taken from a study of T cell changes during pregnancy in multiple sclerosis. The CDR3 loop spans 13 amino acids. V lost 2 bases and J lost 9, with 13 bases in between. Germline V gene sequence: CDR1 MNHEY, CDR2 SMNVEV (reference sequence). Measured with immunoSEQ multiplex PCR; TCRdb has only the in-frame clones, and not every one. Of about 40,000 clones in the sample, approximately 90% were seen once. Sequences were derived from peripheral blood, sampled before pregnancy. The receptor was derived from a female donor with multiple sclerosis, enrolled in a pregnancy study. The V gene is TRBV27, the J gene TRBJ1-1; possible D gene TRBD1, 6 bases. DNA for the CDR3: TGTGCCAGCAGTTTAGAGGGGGGGACTCAAGCTTTCTTT. Translating it yields CASSLEGGTQAFF.